This TCR beta chain is drawn from a study of T cell repertoires in cytomegalovirus infection. Study-wide context: CMV infection plus the matching HLA type was flagged by public TCR beta signatures.

General study results and limits: Identification of carriers of CMV plus the relevant HLA was performed using cumulative public TCR beta family frequency.

Worth noting for this clonotype: Its target is unknown.

The germline V and J ends were trimmed by 5 bases and 5 bases, with 14 bases remaining between them. CDR1 and CDR2 from the germline V gene are SEHNR and FQNEAQ (reference sequence). The CDR3 has 14 residues. TCRdb re-called the reads with MiXCR, one entry per CDR3 protein. Of 200,000 to 250,000 distinct CDR3 sequences listed, 35% to 45% are singletons. The sequencing used CD8+ T cells from cultured PBMCs, collected from culture after CMV antigen stimulation. The chain links TRBV7-9 to TRBJ2-3; maybe TRBD2 (5 bases). The clonotype comes from a human donor in good health (CMV status not recorded). Some clones in this sample may be carry-over from other donors' samples. CDR3 loop: CASSPPGGRDTQYF. The CDR3 DNA sequence: TGTGCCAGCAGCCCCCCAGGAGGCAGAGATACGCAGTATTTT.